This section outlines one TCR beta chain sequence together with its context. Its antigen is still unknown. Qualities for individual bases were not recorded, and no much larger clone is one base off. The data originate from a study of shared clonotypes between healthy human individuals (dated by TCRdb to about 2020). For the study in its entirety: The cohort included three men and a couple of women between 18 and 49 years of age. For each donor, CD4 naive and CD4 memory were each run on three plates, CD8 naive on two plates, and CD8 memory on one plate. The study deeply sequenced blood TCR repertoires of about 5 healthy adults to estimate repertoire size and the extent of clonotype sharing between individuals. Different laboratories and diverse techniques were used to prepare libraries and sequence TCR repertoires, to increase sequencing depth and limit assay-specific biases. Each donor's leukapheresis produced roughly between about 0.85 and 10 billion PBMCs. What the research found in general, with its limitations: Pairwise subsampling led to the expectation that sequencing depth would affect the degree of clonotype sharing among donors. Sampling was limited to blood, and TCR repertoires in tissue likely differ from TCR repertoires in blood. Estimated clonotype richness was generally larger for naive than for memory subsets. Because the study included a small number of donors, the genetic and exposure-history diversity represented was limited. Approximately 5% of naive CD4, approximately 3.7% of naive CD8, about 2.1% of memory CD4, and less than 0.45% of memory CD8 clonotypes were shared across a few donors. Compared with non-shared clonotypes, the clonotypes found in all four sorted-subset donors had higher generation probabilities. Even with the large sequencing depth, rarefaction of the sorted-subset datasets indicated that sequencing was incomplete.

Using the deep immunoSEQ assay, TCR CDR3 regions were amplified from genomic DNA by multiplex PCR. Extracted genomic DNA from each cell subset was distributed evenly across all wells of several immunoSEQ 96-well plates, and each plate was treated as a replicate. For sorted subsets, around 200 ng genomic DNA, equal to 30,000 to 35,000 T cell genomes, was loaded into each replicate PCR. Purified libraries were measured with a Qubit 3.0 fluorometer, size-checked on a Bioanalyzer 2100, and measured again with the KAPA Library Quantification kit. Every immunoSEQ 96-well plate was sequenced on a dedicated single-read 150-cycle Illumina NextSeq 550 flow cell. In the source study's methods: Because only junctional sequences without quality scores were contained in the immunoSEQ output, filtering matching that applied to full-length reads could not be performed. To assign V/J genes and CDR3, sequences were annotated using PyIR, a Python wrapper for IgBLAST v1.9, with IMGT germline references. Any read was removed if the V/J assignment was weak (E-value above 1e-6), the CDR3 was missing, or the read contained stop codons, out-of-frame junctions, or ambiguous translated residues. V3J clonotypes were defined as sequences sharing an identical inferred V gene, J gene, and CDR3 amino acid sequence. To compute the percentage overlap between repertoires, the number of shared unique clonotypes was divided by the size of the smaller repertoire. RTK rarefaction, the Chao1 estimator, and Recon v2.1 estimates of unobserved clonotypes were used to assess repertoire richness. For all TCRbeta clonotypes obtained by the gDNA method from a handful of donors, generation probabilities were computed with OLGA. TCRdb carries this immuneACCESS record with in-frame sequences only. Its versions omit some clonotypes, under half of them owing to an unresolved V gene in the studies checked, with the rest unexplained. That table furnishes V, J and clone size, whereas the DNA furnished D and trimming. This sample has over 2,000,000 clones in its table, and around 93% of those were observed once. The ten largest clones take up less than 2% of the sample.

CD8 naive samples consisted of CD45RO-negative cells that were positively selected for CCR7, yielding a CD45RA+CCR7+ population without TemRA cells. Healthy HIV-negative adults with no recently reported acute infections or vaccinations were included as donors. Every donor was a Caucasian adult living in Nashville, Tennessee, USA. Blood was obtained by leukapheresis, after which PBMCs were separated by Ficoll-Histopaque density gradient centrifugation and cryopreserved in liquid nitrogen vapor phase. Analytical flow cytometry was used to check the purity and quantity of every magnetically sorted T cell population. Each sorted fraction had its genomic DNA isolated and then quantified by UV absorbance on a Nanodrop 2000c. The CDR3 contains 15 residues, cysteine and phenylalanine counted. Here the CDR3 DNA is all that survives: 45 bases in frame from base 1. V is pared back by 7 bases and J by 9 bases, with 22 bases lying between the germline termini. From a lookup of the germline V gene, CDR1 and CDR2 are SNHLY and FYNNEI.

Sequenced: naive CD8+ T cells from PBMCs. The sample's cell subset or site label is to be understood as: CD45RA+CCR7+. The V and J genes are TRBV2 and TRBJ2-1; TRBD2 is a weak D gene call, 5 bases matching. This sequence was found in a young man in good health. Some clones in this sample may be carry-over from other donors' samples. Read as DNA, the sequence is TGTGCCAGCAAAGCAGCCTTGAGAGGGTTGGGTGAGCAGTTCTTC. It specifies CASKAALRGLGEQFF.